This TCR beta chain derives from a study of blood T cell repertoires in COVID-19. Study-level information: Samples taken during acute and convalescent COVID-19 were collected in the United States, Italy and Spain.

In this sample, this clone turned up once. The method was immunoSEQ multiplex PCR; TCRdb's version includes in-frame clones alone and lacks a portion of them. The table shows roughly 180,000 clones, with about 81% occurring only once. This clonotype was sampled from an elderly woman with COVID-19, enrolled during active disease. Sequenced sample: peripheral blood.

The CDR3 DNA reads as TGCGCCAGCAGCCAAATAGCGGTAACGAACACCGGGGAGCTGTTTTTT. Its translation: CASSQIAVTNTGELFF. The chain couples TRBV4-1 to TRBJ2-2; D might be TRBD2 (6 bases). CDR1 is MGHRA and CDR2 is YSYEKL in the germline V gene. The CDR3 is 16 residues long. V lost 2 bases to trimming and J lost 0 bases, with 10 bases between them.